This T cell receptor beta chain was identified during a study of CD8 T cells in Susac syndrome. Study-wide context: The Susac syndrome patients were therapy-naive, on corticosteroids, or on intravenous immunoglobulin alone at blood draw.

With V trimmed by 2 bases and J by 0 bases, 3 bases remained unmatched. Germline V gene lookup returns CDR1 DFQATT and CDR2 SNEGSKA (reference sequence). This CDR3 region has 14 residues. With random hexamers, reverse transcription was performed on roughly 0.45 to 1 ug of RNA. The amplification used immunoSEQ multiplex PCR on TCR beta CDR3; it spanned 54 Vbeta and 13 Jbeta. TCRdb re-called the immunoSEQ multiplex PCR reads through MiXCR, storing one row per CDR3 protein. The data show under 200,000 distinct CDR3 sequences, under 95% seen once. The sequence was obtained from a human donor with Susac syndrome. Source material: CD4+ T cells from PBMCs. J is TRBJ1-1 and V is TRBV20-1, with 7 bases aligning to TRBD1. The CDR3 reads CSARRDSLNTEAFF. The DNA of the CDR3 is TGCAGTGCTAGACGGGACAGCTTGAACACTGAAGCTTTCTTT.